This section outlines one T cell receptor (beta chain) sequence together with its context. Its antigen is not identified. PCR involved 60 Vbeta and 13 Jbeta primers. The repertoire was sequenced with immunoSEQ multiplex PCR; TCRdb's copy has only in-frame clones and lacks some. In the table there are about 280,000 clones, roughly 90% of which are singletons. This sample stems from a study of cytomegalovirus exposure and HLA in healthy donors. Study-wide results and limits: Some V segments, TRBV6-2 and TRBV6-3 among them, were indistinguishable and were therefore excluded. TCR beta sequences numbering fewer than 20,000 were associated with HLA alleles at 0.05 false discovery rate in a later analysis.

The CDR3 is 14 amino acids. The germline CDR1 and CDR2 sequences are SGHRS and YFSETQ. The germline V and J ends were trimmed by 0 bases and 1 base, with 7 bases remaining between them. V gene TRBV5-1 combines with J gene TRBJ1-1; D remains ambiguous. Sequenced sample: PBMCs. This clonotype was obtained from a woman between 18 and 29 years old in good health and CMV-seronegative. CDR3 DNA: TGCGCCAGCAGCTTGGAGCGGGGGAACACTGAAGCTTTCTTT. This codes for CASSLERGNTEAFF. Using reference TRBV5-1 and TRBJ1-1 for the parts outside the CDR3, the full variable domain is KAGVTQTPRYLIKTRGQQVTLSCSPISGHRSVSWYQQTPGQGLQFLFEYFSETQRNKGNFPGRFSGRQFSNSRSEMNVSTLELGDSALYLCASSLERGNTEAFFGQGTRLTVV.